This is a list of T cell receptor beta chains from one sample in a study of blood T cell repertoires in COVID-19. Method: immunoSEQ multiplex PCR; TCRdb's copy keeps in-frame clones and lacks some. Among over 250,000 clones listed, 88% were seen once. The material sequenced was peripheral blood. Receptors were obtained from a woman aged 40 to 55 who had recovered from COVID-19. The CDR3 runs from the conserved cysteine through the conserved F or W.

j_gene,v_gene,CDR3aa
TRBJ2-1,TRBV15,CATTPGGRTIGGSYNEQFF
TRBJ1-4,TRBV10-3,CAISESFQGATGLFF
TRBJ2-6,TRBV6-2/TRBV6-3,CASSYSAGGGIPGANVLTF
TRBJ1-4,TRBV2,CASSGDSEKLFF
TRBJ2-7,TRBV2,CASQGYEQYF
TRBJ2-5,TRBV7-8,CASRGVGLVTQYF
TRBJ2-7,TRBV6-2/TRBV6-3,CASSTGTGGVEQYF
TRBJ1-5,TRBV6-2/TRBV6-3,CASSYSMDRGLGGNQPQHF
TRBJ2-5,TRBV4-1,CASSQVWQGGETQYF
TRBJ2-5,TRBV18,CASSPPGGETQYF
TRBJ2-3,TRBV15,CATSRGWANTDTQYF
TRBJ2-7,TRBV7-8,CASSLAFPRDEQYF
TRBJ1-2,TRBV7-2,CASSSTWGGESGYTF
TRBJ2-1,TRBV9,CASSVGGGRDYNEQFF
TRBJ2-3,TRBV6-4,CASSDRTGGVGPDTQYF
TRBJ2-1,TRBV5-6,CASSWEYEQFF
TRBJ2-2,TRBV6-5,CAIRGGAWYGELFF
TRBJ1-2,TRBV30,CAYLGGDFYGYTF
TRBJ1-5,TRBV19,CASTQPGGYQPQHF
TRBJ2-5,TRBV18,CASSLRTSGSEETQYF
TRBJ1-1,TRBV9,CASSSQDRATEAFF
TRBJ1-5,TRBV18,CASSPMTGGDWGGQPQHF
TRBJ1-5,TRBV30,CAWSVRVGPGGNQPQHF
TRBJ2-1,TRBV4-3,CASSYGTSGYNEQFF
TRBJ1-1,TRBV7-9,CASSPTGTGYTEAFF
TRBJ1-1,TRBV7-9,CASDRTGGTEAFF
TRBJ1-1,TRBV3-1/TRBV3-2,CASSRQIGGNTEAFF
TRBJ2-7,TRBV7-2,CASSSTSGRGEQYF